The rows below give T cell receptor beta chains drawn from one sample of a study of OX40 agonist ivuxolimab in advanced cancers. Using immunoSEQ multiplex PCR, the repertoire was profiled, and TCRdb retains in-frame clones only, with some absent. Of roughly 70,000 clones listed, about 87% are singletons. The sample was CD4+ or CD8+ T cells sorted from blood, taken in a trial of the OX40 agonist ivuxolimab. The receptors stem from an adult with an advanced solid tumor such as melanoma, head and neck, liver or kidney cancer. Each CDR3 is given without its conserved first and last residue.

CDR3 protein	V gene
ASSQVAGALTGTQY	TRBV4-3
TGPRTWGEQF	TRBV19
ASSQDSPGTEAF	TRBV5-1
ASSQIFSGNTIY	TRBV14
ASSSLGSGANVLT	TRBV27
ASSGASWNEQF	TRBV19
ASSPIWRSSYNEQF	TRBV7-9
AIRRGASNQETQY	TRBV10-3
ASSPGRVRVADTQY	TRBV11-2
ASSLAFSDNTGELF	TRBV5-1
ASSSFDSSYNEQF	TRBV27
ASSPDGSPSGNTIY	TRBV18
ASSEFGEAGTERTEAF	TRBV25-1
SATGTGKTEAF	TRBV29-1
ASSLGLADYNEQF	TRBV7-9
ASSVGQGVNEKLF	TRBV25-1
ASSFTSGTAYEQY	TRBV7-2
ASSYGRTPPGYT	TRBV6-6
ASVRGSSGANVLT	TRBV6-1
ATGAGGSGNTIY	TRBV6-1
ASSLDRFNQPQH	TRBV11-2
ASSKGQGAGELF	TRBV25-1
SVATSAINGYT	TRBV29-1
ASSPDGTRQEQY	TRBV5-1
ASAGGPWAEQY	TRBV28
ASSLSRGFNSPLH	TRBV27
ASSQGVFSGNEQF	TRBV4-3
ASTKRERSYEQY	TRBV2
ASSQDSLMGTEAF	TRBV14
ASSIGLVGETQY	TRBV19
ASSIGAGRGTEAF	TRBV19
ASSPGVETQY	TRBV18
ASSSGQGGFDNEQF	TRBV6-6
AWTTSSYNEQF	TRBV30
ASSRGGLNTEAF	TRBV25-1
ASSWKESTEAF	TRBV6-6
ASSEKGGNEAF	TRBV2